A single sample is the source of the 28 T cell receptor beta chains below, sequenced in a study of T cell changes during pregnancy in multiple sclerosis. Profiled with immunoSEQ multiplex PCR; TCRdb holds only in-frame clones, not every one. The sample consists of about 40,000 clones, about 89% of them appearing once. Sequenced material: CD4+ T cells from peripheral blood mononuclear cells, taken before pregnancy. These receptors were taken from a female donor with multiple sclerosis, enrolled in a pregnancy study.

The chain employs TRBV20-1 and TRBJ1-3; D gene uncertain. The CDR3 runs 11 residues. Germline assignment: CDR1 DFQATT and CDR2 SNEGSKA (reference sequence). Trimming removed 1 base at V and 4 bases at J, with 2 bases between. For the CDR3, the DNA is TGCAGTGCTAGAGCGGGAAACACCATATATTTT. Translated, it gives CSARAGNTIYF.

The chain employs TRBV7-9 and TRBJ2-2, with TRBD1 as a possible D gene (5 bases). V shed 5 bases and J shed 7 bases, with 14 bases lying between them. This CDR3 has 14 amino acids. Germline CDR1 is SEHNR and CDR2 is FQNEAQ (reference sequence). The DNA of the CDR3 is TGTGCCAGCAGCGAAAGACAGAAAGTCGGGGAGCTGTTTTTT. Translation: CASSERQKVGELFF.

The genes are TRBV5-6 and TRBJ1-1; D might be TRBD1 (5 bases). This CDR3 is built from 14 residues. V lost 2 bases, J lost 4 bases, and 12 bases lay in between. In germline, CDR1 is SGHDT, CDR2 YYEEEE. The CDR3 region has the DNA TGTGCCAGCAGCTTCGGGCAGGGTGGCACTGAAGCTTTCTTT. Translated: CASSFGQGGTEAFF.

V and J are TRBV27 and TRBJ2-7; 13 positions agree with TRBD2. This CDR3 has 17 residues. V was pared by 6 bases and J by 0 bases, with 8 bases of the junction left unmatched. Germline values: CDR1 MNHEY, CDR2 SMNVEV (reference sequence). CDR3 protein: CASRRLAGGISSYEQYF. As DNA, the CDR3 is TGTGCCAGCAGAAGACTAGCGGGGGGCATTAGCTCCTACGAGCAGTACTTC.

The genes are TRBV19 and TRBJ2-5, with a weak D call TRBD1 (8 bases). In germline, CDR1 is LNHDA, CDR2 SQIVND (reference sequence). The length of the CDR3 is 15 residues. Trimming took off 6 bases at V and 4 bases at J, with 18 bases between the two ends. The CDR3 reads CASSLTGGVGETQYF. CDR3 DNA sequence: TGTGCCAGTAGCCTCACAGGGGGGGTTGGAGAGACCCAGTACTTC.

The V gene is TRBV4-2, the J gene TRBJ2-7; 9 nucleotides align to TRBD2. V was clipped by 0 bases and J by 7 bases; unmatched bases: 7. The germline V gene has CDR1 LGHNA and CDR2 YNFKEQ. This CDR3 spans 15 amino acids. CDR3 nucleotides: TGTGCCAGCAGCCAAGATCCTCTAGCGGGGAGTGAGCAGTACTTC. Protein product: CASSQDPLAGSEQYF.

The chain is built from TRBV11-2 and TRBJ1-1; D remains unclear. The germline V gene encodes CDR1 SGHAT and CDR2 FQNNGV. Trimming stripped 2 bases from V and 11 bases from J, with 9 bases between. The CDR3 has 11 amino acids. The chain's CDR3 is CASSLWEYAFF. The CDR3 DNA reads TGTGCCAGCAGCTTATGGGAGTACGCTTTCTTT.

The chain combines TRBV7-9 with TRBJ2-1, with 8 positions matching TRBD2. V lost 5 bases, J lost 3 bases, and 6 bases stayed unmatched. This CDR3 has 15 residues. CDR1 is SEHNR, CDR2 FQNEAQ, per germline (reference sequence). CDR3 DNA sequence: TGTGCCAGCAGCCCCCCCACTAGCGGCTACAATGAGCAGTTCTTC. This encodes CASSPPTSGYNEQFF.

The chain is built from TRBV9 and TRBJ1-1, with D tentatively TRBD1 (5 bases). CDR1 and CDR2 (germline): SGDLS, YYNGEE. Trimming took 0 bases from V and 3 from J, leaving 12 bases between them. The CDR3 spans 15 residues. Here the CDR3 reads CASSVDPGGDTEAFF. The CDR3 DNA reads TGTGCCAGCAGCGTAGACCCGGGGGGGGACACTGAAGCTTTCTTT.

The chain is built from TRBV5-4 and TRBJ2-7; TRBD1 agrees at 10 bases. CDR3 length: 14 residues. CDR1 is SGHNT, CDR2 YYREEE, per germline (reference sequence). V shed 4 bases, J shed 3 bases, and the junction held 4 bases outside the gene matches. The CDR3 spells CASSKGQGIYEQYF. DNA for the CDR3: TGTGCCAGCAGCAAGGGACAGGGGATCTACGAGCAGTACTTC.

The table lists this clone with a count of one. This chain connects TRBV7-3 to TRBJ1-2; TRBD1 agrees at 9 bases. Germline CDR1 and CDR2: SGHTA and FQGTGA. The CDR3 is 13 residues long. V gave up 6 bases and J gave up 7 bases; unmatched junction bases: 6. The CDR3 protein is CASRRPGQGGYTF. The CDR3, as DNA: TGTGCCAGCAGGAGACCGGGACAGGGTGGCTACACCTTC.

Here the CDR3 reads CASSRGQGYGYTF. The CDR3, as DNA: TGTGCCAGCAGTCGGGGACAGGGGTATGGCTACACCTTC. The V gene is TRBV7-2, the J gene TRBJ1-2, with 10 nucleotides matching TRBD1. This CDR3 spans 13 amino acids. V dropped 6 bases and J dropped 5; count of bases not matched to a gene: 3. From germline, CDR1 is SGHTA and CDR2 FQGNSA.

The CDR3 protein is CASSGTGLGTEAFF. CDR3 nucleotide sequence: TGTGCCAGCAGCGGGACAGGGCTTGGCACTGAAGCTTTCTTT. The rearrangement links TRBV9 to TRBJ1-1, with 8 positions matching TRBD1. With 3 bases clipped from V and 4 bases from J, the junction kept 5 bases outside the gene matches. Germline CDR1 reads SGDLS; CDR2 reads YYNGEE. The CDR3 contains 14 residues.

The chain employs TRBV4-1 and TRBJ1-4, with D possibly being TRBD1 (5 bases). The V end lost 4 bases, the J end lost 8 bases, and 20 bases lay between the germline ends. CDR3 length equals 16 residues. Looked up from germline, CDR1 is MGHRA and CDR2 is YSYEKL. The CDR3 here is CASSPLGTTREEKLFF. The CDR3 coding sequence is TGCGCCAGCAGCCCCCTTGGGACGACCCGGGAGGAAAAACTGTTTTTT.

The J gene is TRBJ2-7, the V gene TRBV7-9; D is possibly TRBD2 (5 bases). V lost 0 bases to trimming and J lost 3 bases, with 12 bases between them. CDR3 length equals 15 residues. CDR1 SEHNR and CDR2 FQNEAQ come from the germline V gene (reference sequence). Here the CDR3 reads CASSLASGLLYEQYF. In nucleotides, the CDR3 is TGTGCCAGCAGCTTAGCGTCGGGGTTACTCTACGAGCAGTACTTC.

The genes are TRBV9 and TRBJ2-1; 11 nucleotides align to TRBD2. Germline lookup yields CDR1 SGDLS and CDR2 YYNGEE. The ends lost 0 bases at V and 0 bases at J; junction bases unmatched: 8. The CDR3 loop spans 19 amino acids. CDR3 bases: TGTGCCAGCAGCGTAGCACTAGCGGGGGCCTCGAGCTCCTACAATGAGCAGTTCTTC. Translating gives CASSVALAGASSSYNEQFF.

The chain links TRBV7-9 to TRBJ2-3; 12 bases fit TRBD2. The CDR3 is made up of 15 amino acids. V was clipped by 1 base and J by 5 bases; unmatched bases: 1. Germline CDR1 is SEHNR and CDR2 is FQNEAQ (reference sequence). This CDR3 reads CASSLGLAGVDTQYF. DNA of the CDR3: TGTGCCAGCAGCTTAGGACTAGCGGGGGTAGATACGCAGTATTTT.

The rearrangement uses TRBV5-8 and TRBJ1-1, with D perhaps TRBD1 (6 bases). This CDR3 region has 14 residues. Germline lookup yields CDR1 SGHTS and CDR2 YDEGEE. V lost 2 bases, J lost 1 base, and 9 bases lay in between. The CDR3 bases are TGTGCCAGCAGCTTCAGGGGCTGGAACACTGAAGCTTTCTTT. It specifies CASSFRGWNTEAFF.

The chain employs TRBV18 and TRBJ2-3, with TRBD2 as a possible D gene (6 bases). Germline V gives CDR1 KGHSH, CDR2 LQKENI. The CDR3 runs to 15 residues. V was trimmed by 2 bases and J by 3 bases, leaving 12 bases between them. The DNA of the CDR3 is TGTGCCAGCTCACCAGGGGCCGCGGGAACAGATACGCAGTATTTT. This sequence encodes CASSPGAAGTDTQYF. Together with reference TRBV18 and TRBJ2-3, the CDR3 gives the full variable domain: NAGVMQNPRHLVRRRGQEARLRCSPMKGHSHVYWYRQLPEEGLKFMVYLQKENIIDESGMPKERFSAEFPKEGPSILRIQQVVRGDSAAYFCASSPGAAGTDTQYFGPGTRLTVL.

This chain uses TRBV7-6 with TRBJ1-4, with 7 bases fitting TRBD1. Germline-derived CDR1 and CDR2 are SGHVS and FNYEAQ. J lost 8 bases, V lost 4 bases, and 7 bases had no gene match. The CDR3 length is 14 residues. This CDR3 reads CASSSGTAGEKLFF. The CDR3 region has the DNA TGTGCCAGCAGCTCGGGGACAGCCGGCGAAAAACTGTTTTTT. Full variable domain (missing parts from reference TRBV7-6 and TRBJ1-4): GAGVSQSPRYKVTKRGQDVALRCDPISGHVSLYWYRQALGQGPEFLTYFNYEAQQDKSGLPNDRFSAERPEGSISTLTIQRTEQRDSAMYRCASSSGTAGEKLFFGSGTQLSVL.

This clone rates as medium-sized (0.01 to 0.1%). The rearrangement joins TRBV27 to TRBJ1-2; 10 bases are shared with TRBD1. The CDR3 has 15 residues. V lost 6 bases to trimming and J lost 8 bases; unmatched junction nucleotides: 12. CDR1 and CDR2 (germline): MNHEY, SMNVEV (reference sequence). The CDR3 loop reads CASSKTGQGRRGYTF. The CDR3 DNA reads as TGTGCCAGCAGCAAAACGGGACAGGGGAGACGAGGCTACACCTTC.

The chain combines TRBV7-3 with TRBJ2-2, with TRBD2 matching over 7 bases. V gave up 2 bases and J gave up 4 bases; unmatched junction bases: 7. Germline V gene lookup returns CDR1 SGHTA and CDR2 FQGTGA. The CDR3 is 16 amino acids. The chain's CDR3 is CASSLWEGSVTGELFF. The DNA of the CDR3 is TGTGCCAGCAGCTTATGGGAGGGGTCGGTCACCGGGGAGCTGTTTTTT.

The rearrangement uses TRBV6-5 and TRBJ2-5; TRBD2 agrees at 9 bases. V lost 5 bases, J lost 5 bases, and 9 bases stayed unmatched. Germline values: CDR1 MNHEY, CDR2 SVGAGI. The CDR3 is made up of 15 amino acids. In nucleotides, the CDR3 is TGTGCCAGCAGTAAGGCGGGACTAGCTTCGGAGACCCAGTACTTC. It specifies CASSKAGLASETQYF.

The chain links TRBV5-4 to TRBJ2-1; TRBD1 aligns across 9 bases. This CDR3 has 15 amino acids. Germline-derived CDR1 and CDR2 are SGHNT and YYREEE (reference sequence). Germline trimming cut 4 bases from V and 0 bases from J; bases unmatched to any gene: 2. This CDR3 reads CASSPGQGSYNEQFF. As DNA, the CDR3 is TGTGCCAGCAGCCCGGGACAGGGCTCCTACAATGAGCAGTTCTTC. Filled out from reference TRBV5-4 and TRBJ2-1, the complete variable domain reads ETGVTQSPTHLIKTRGQQVTLRCSSQSGHNTVSWYQQALGQGPQFIFQYYREEENGRGNFPPRFSGLQFPNYSSELNVNALELDDSALYLCASSPGQGSYNEQFFGPGTRLTVL.

This chain uses TRBV10-3 with TRBJ2-6, with D tentatively TRBD1 (7 bases). The V and J ends lost 7 bases and 4 bases respectively, with 17 bases between them. The CDR3 consists of 16 residues. Germline CDR1 ENHRY, CDR2 SYGVKD. This CDR3 reads CAINPDRAGGANVLTF. In DNA, the CDR3 is TGTGCCATCAACCCTGACAGGGCGGGAGGGGCCAACGTCCTGACTTTC.

The chain combines TRBV5-6 with TRBJ2-3, with 11 nucleotides matching TRBD2. The J segment lost 5 bases and the V segment lost 3 bases, leaving 8 bases of the junction unmatched. This CDR3 contains 16 residues. Germline V lookup: CDR1 SGHDT, CDR2 YYEEEE. CDR3 DNA: TGTGCCAGCAGCTCCCCTAGCGGGGGGCGGAGAGATACGCAGTATTTT. It codes for CASSSPSGGRRDTQYF. Based on the CDR3 plus reference TRBV5-6 and TRBJ2-3, the full variable domain is DAGVTQSPTHLIKTRGQQVTLRCSPKSGHDTVSWYQQALGQGPQFIFQYYEEEERQRGNFPDRFSGHQFPNYSSELNVNALLLGDSALYLCASSSPSGGRRDTQYFGPGTRLTVL.

This chain connects TRBV9 to TRBJ2-7; 9 bases map to TRBD1. The CDR3 sequence is 15 residues long. With 0 bases clipped from V and 3 bases from J, the junction kept 4 bases outside the gene matches. The germline CDR1 and CDR2 sequences are SGDLS and YYNGEE. The CDR3 is CASSVETGQGYEQYF. The CDR3 nucleotides are TGTGCCAGCAGCGTAGAAACGGGACAGGGCTACGAGCAGTACTTC.

The rearrangement uses TRBV19 and TRBJ2-5; TRBD1 agrees at 8 bases. In germline, CDR1 is LNHDA, CDR2 SQIVND (reference sequence). This CDR3 has 14 residues. V gave up 3 bases and J gave up 5 bases; unmatched junction bases: 5. CDR3 protein: CASSIPNRGETQYF. The CDR3 DNA is TGTGCCAGTAGTATCCCAAACAGGGGGGAGACCCAGTACTTC.